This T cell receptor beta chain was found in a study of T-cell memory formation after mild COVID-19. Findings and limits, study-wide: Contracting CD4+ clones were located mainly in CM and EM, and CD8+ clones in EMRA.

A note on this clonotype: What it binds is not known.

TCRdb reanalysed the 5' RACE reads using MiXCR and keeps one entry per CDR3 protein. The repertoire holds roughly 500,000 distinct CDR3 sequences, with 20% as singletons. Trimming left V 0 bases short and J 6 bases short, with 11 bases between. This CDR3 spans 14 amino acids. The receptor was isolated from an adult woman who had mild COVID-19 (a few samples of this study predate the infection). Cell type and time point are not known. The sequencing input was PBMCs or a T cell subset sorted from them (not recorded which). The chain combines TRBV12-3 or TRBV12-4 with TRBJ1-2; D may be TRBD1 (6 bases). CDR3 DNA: TGTGCCAGCAGTTTAGCAGGGGGGAGTCATGGCTACACCTTC. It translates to CASSLAGGSHGYTF.